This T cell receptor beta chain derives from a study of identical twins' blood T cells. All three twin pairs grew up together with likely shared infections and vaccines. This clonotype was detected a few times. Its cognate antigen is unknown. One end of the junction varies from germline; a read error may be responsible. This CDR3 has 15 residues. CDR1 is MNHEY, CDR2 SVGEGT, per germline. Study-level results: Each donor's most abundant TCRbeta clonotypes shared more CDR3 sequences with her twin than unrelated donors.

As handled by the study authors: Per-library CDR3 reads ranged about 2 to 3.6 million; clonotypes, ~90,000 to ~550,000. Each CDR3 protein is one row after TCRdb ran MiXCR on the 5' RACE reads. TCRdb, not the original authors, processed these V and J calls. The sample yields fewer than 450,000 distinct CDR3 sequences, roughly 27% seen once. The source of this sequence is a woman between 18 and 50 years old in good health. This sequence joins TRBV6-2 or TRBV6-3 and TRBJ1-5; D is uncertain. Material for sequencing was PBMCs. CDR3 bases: TGTGCCAGCAGATACCGACCCACGAGCAGTCAGCCCCAGCATTTT. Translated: CASRYRPTSSQPQHF.